Listed below are T cell receptor beta chains from one sample, sequenced in a study of patients with pleural tuberculosis. TCRdb redid the calling of the reads with MiXCR, one entry per CDR3 protein. The sample holds around 50,000 distinct CDR3 sequences, about 7.3% seen once. The receptor set was obtained from a human donor with pleural tuberculosis. CDR3s include the opening cysteine and the closing phenylalanine or tryptophan. D genes are given only for firm matches. Size is omitted from some rows. Given values are once, few, many or a class for expanded clones.

TRBD2,TRBV12-3/TRBV12-4,TRBJ2-1,NA,TGTGCCAGCAGTTTAGGCGGGACTAGAACGAGCAATGAGCAGTTCTTC,CASSLGGTRTSNEQFF
TRBD1,TRBV29-1,TRBJ1-1,few,TGCAGCGTCCCCCGGGACAGGGGGGGCTTGAACACTGAAGCTTTCTTT,CSVPRDRGGLNTEAFF
NA,TRBV28,TRBJ1-1,many,TGTGCCAGCAGTTTTTACAGCACTGAAGCTTTCTTT,CASSFYSTEAFF
NA,TRBV20-1,TRBJ2-7,many,TGCAGTGCTAGAGACCAGGACCTCCCCTACGAGCAGTACTTC,CSARDQDLPYEQYF
NA,TRBV25-1,TRBJ2-1,many,TGTGCCAGCAGTGAATTGGGGAGACTAACCGACAATGAGCAGTTCTTC,CASSELGRLTDNEQFF
NA,TRBV12-3/TRBV12-4,TRBJ2-2,NA,TGTGCCAGTAGTCCCGGGCAGGCAGGGAACACCGGGGAGCTGTTTTTT,CASSPGQAGNTGELFF
TRBD1,TRBV5-1,TRBJ2-3,NA,TGCGCCAGCAGCTTGGCCGGGGACAGGCCCACAGATACGCAGTATTTT,CASSLAGDRPTDTQYF
TRBD1,TRBV4-2,TRBJ2-7,NA,TGTGCCAGCAGCCAAGATGACAGGGGAGACTACGAGCAGTACTTC,CASSQDDRGDYEQYF
TRBD1,TRBV4-2,TRBJ1-1,many,TGTGCCAGCAGCCTTCAGGGGGCGAGGTCGGACACTGAAGCTTTCTTT,CASSLQGARSDTEAFF
TRBD1,TRBV20-1,TRBJ1-1,many,TGCAGTGCCCTGCCAGGGGGGGTCGGGAACACTGAAGCTTTCTTT,CSALPGGVGNTEAFF
NA,TRBV19,TRBJ2-1,few,TGTGCCAGTAGTCCCTCGGCGGGCAATGAGCAGTTCTTC,CASSPSAGNEQFF
NA,TRBV11-1,TRBJ1-1,many,TGTGCCAGCAGCTTACGGTACACTGAAGCTTTCTTT,CASSLRYTEAFF
NA,TRBV5-1,TRBJ2-6,NA,TGCGCCAGCAGCTTGGACCCTGGGGCCAACGTCCTGACCTTC,CASSLDPGANVLTF
NA,TRBV12-3/TRBV12-4,TRBJ2-1,few,TGTGCCAGCAGTTTTTTGAATGAGCAGTTCTTC,CASSFLNEQFF
NA,TRBV20-1,TRBJ1-2,many,TGCAGTGCTAGTAACGACAGAAACTATGGCTACACCTTC,CSASNDRNYGYTF
NA,TRBV6-1,TRBJ2-2,many,TGTGCCAGCAGCACTAGGGTGAGGACCGGGGAGCTGTTTTTT,CASSTRVRTGELFF
NA,TRBV2,TRBJ2-1,many,TGTGCCAGCAGTGAAGAACGGAGCTCCTACAATGAGCAGTTCTTC,CASSEERSSYNEQFF
TRBD1,TRBV24-1,TRBJ2-3,many,TGTGCCACCAGTGATAACGGACAGGGCACAGATACGCAGTATTTT,CATSDNGQGTDTQYF
NA,TRBV14,TRBJ2-3,medium-sized,TGTGCCAGCAGCCAAGACGGAGGCAATACGCAGTATTTT,CASSQDGGNTQYF
NA,TRBV19,TRBJ1-2,many,TGTGCCAGTAGTATAGGCGAGGGGCGGGGAGGCTACACCTTC,CASSIGEGRGGYTF
NA,TRBV11-1,TRBJ1-2,NA,TGTGCCAGCAGCCAGGGAAGCGACTATGGCTACACCTTC,CASSQGSDYGYTF
NA,TRBV5-1,TRBJ2-3,NA,TGCGCCAGCAGCTTTAGTACGACAGTCTCCACAGATACGCAGTATTTT,CASSFSTTVSTDTQYF
NA,TRBV4-1,TRBJ2-7,many,TGCGCCAGCAGCCCCGACCTGGTTTACGAGCAGTACTTC,CASSPDLVYEQYF
TRBD1,TRBV29-1,TRBJ1-2,few,TGCAGCGTCCGAGGACAGGGGGTCTATGGCTACACCTTC,CSVRGQGVYGYTF
TRBD1,TRBV27,TRBJ2-3,many,TGTGCCAGCAGTTTCACGACAGGGTCCGCAGATACGCAGTATTTT,CASSFTTGSADTQYF
NA,TRBV20-1,TRBJ1-5,many,TGCAGTGCTCGAAGGGGGGACAGCAATCAGCCCCAGCATTTT,CSARRGDSNQPQHF
TRBD1,TRBV4-1,TRBJ1-1,few,TGCGCCAGCAGCCAAAATACACCAGGGGGTAGGAACACTGAAGCTTTCTTT,CASSQNTPGGRNTEAFF
TRBD1,TRBV28,TRBJ1-1,many,TGTGCCAGCAGTTTTTTGACAGGGGGCATGAACACTGAAGCTTTCTTT,CASSFLTGGMNTEAFF
NA,TRBV28,TRBJ1-5,many,TGTGCCAGCAGTCCCCTGACAGGCTACGGCAATCAGCCCCAGCATTTT,CASSPLTGYGNQPQHF
NA,TRBV3-1,TRBJ2-7,NA,TGTGCCAGCAGCCCAGACCACCATTACGGGCAGTACTTC,CASSPDHHYGQYF